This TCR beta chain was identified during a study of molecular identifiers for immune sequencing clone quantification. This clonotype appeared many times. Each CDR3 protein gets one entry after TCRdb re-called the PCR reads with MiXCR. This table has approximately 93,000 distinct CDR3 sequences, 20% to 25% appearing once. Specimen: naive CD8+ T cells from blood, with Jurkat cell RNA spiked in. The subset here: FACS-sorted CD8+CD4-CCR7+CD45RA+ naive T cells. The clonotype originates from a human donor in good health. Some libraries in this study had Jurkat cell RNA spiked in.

CDR3: CASSSGLDYEQYF. DNA for the CDR3: TGTGCCAGCAGCTCAGGTCTTGACTACGAGCAGTACTTC. The V gene is TRBV5-4, the J gene TRBJ2-7; D is unclear. This CDR3 spans 13 amino acids. CDR1 is SGHNT, CDR2 YYREEE, per germline (reference sequence). V was trimmed by 3 bases and J by 3 bases, leaving 10 bases between them.